This TCR beta chain appears in the sequencing data of a study of blood T cell repertoires in COVID-19. Turning to the study itself: The cDNA or gDNA used as material had been derived from T cells, B-cell-depleted T cells, or PBMCs.

Assay: immunoSEQ multiplex PCR; the TCRdb copy retains only in-frame clones and omits some. The sample consists of 95,000 to 150,000 clones, under 80% of them appearing once. Trimming took 4 bases from V and 4 from J; bases not matched to a gene: 4. The CDR3 totals 14 residues. Germline V gene lookup returns CDR1 MGHRA and CDR2 YSYEKL. The rearrangement joins TRBV4-1 to TRBJ1-1; 9 nucleotides agree with TRBD1. This receptor was identified in a man in his 70s with acute or convalescent COVID-19. Input material: peripheral blood. In DNA, the CDR3 is TGCGCCAGCAGCCCCCTGGACAGGGGCACTGAAGCTTTCTTT. Its translation is CASSPLDRGTEAFF.